This record concerns one T cell receptor beta chain sequence. V lost 2 bases and J 8 bases, leaving 13 bases between the germline ends. Germline CDR1 SEHNR, CDR2 FQNEAQ (reference sequence). The CDR3 extends over 15 amino acids. These data come from a study of blood T cell repertoires in COVID-19. Background on the study: Researchers got acute and convalescent COVID-19 samples from the United States, Italy and Spain.

Here immunoSEQ multiplex PCR was the method, and the copy in TCRdb shows in-frame clones only, minus some. The profile shows over 600,000 clones, 70% to 90% of them singletons. The clonotype was recovered from a woman aged 18-29 years with acute or convalescent COVID-19. Sequencing was done on a sample of peripheral blood. This rearrangement joins TRBV7-9 to TRBJ1-6, with D possibly matching TRBD1 (6 bases). The CDR3: CASSLTGPSHSPLHF. Written as DNA, the CDR3 is TGTGCCAGCAGCTTAACAGGGCCCTCCCATTCACCCCTCCACTTT. The full variable domain, completed using reference TRBV7-9 and TRBJ1-6, is DTGVSQNPRHKITKRGQNVTFRCDPISEHNRLYWYRQTLGQGPEFLTYFQNEAQLEKSRLLSDRFSAERPKGSFSTLEIQRTEQGDSAMYLCASSLTGPSHSPLHFGNGTRLTVT.